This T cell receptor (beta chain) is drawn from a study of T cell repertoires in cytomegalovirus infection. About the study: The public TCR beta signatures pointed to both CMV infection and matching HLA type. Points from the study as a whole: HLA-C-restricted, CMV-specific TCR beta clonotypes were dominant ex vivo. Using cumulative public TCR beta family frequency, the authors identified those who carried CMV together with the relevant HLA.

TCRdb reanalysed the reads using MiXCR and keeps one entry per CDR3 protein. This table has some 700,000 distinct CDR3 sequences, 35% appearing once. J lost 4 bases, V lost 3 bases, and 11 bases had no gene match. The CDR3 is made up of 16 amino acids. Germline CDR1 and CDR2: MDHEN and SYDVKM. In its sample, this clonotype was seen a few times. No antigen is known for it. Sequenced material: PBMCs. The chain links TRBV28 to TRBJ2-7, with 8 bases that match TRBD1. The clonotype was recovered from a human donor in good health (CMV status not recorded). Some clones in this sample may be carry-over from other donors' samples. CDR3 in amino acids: CASSLSATGAQYEQYF. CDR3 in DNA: TGTGCCAGCAGTTTGTCTGCGACAGGGGCCCAATACGAGCAGTACTTC.